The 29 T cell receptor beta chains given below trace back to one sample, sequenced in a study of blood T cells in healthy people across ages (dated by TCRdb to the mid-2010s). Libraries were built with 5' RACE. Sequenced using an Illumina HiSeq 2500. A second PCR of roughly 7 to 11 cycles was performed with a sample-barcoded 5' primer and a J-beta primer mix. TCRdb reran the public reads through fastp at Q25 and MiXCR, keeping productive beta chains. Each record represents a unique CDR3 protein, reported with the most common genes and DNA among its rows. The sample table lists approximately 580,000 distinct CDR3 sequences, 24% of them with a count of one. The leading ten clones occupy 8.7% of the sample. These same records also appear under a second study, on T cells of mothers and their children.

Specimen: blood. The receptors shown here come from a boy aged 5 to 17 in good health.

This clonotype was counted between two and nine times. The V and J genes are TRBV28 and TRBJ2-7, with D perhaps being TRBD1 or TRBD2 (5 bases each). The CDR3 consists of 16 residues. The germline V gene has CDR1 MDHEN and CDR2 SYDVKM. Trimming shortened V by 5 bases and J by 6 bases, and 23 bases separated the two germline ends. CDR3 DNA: TGTGCCAGCAGTGGCCGGACCTCGGGGCCCCGAAGCGAGCAGTACTTC. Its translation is CASSGRTSGPRSEQYF. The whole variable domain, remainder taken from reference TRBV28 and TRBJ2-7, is DVKVTQSSRYLVKRTGEKVFLECVQDMDHENMFWYRQDPGLGLRLIYFSYDVKMKEKGDIPEGYSVSREKKERFSLILESASTNQTSMYLCASSGRTSGPRSEQYFGPGTRLTVT.

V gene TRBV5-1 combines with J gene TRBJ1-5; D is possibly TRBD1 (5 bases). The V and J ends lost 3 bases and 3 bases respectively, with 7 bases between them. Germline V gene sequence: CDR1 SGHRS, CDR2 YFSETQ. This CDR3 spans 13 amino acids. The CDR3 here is CASSWDPNQPQHF. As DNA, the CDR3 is TGCGCCAGCAGCTGGGACCCCAATCAGCCCCAGCATTTT.

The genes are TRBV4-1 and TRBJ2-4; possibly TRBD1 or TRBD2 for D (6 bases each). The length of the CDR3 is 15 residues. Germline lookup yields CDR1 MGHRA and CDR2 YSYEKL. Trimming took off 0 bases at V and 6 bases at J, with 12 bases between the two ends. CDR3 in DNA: TGCGCCAGCAGCCAAGAAGGGGGGACATCAAACATTCAGTACTTC. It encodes CASSQEGGTSNIQYF.

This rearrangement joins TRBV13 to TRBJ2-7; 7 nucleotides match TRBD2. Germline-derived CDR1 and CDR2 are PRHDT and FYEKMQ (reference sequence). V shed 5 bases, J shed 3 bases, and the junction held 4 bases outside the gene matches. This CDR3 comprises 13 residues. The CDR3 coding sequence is TGTGCCAGCAGCCGCGCGGGAGACTACGAGCAGTACTTC. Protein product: CASSRAGDYEQYF.

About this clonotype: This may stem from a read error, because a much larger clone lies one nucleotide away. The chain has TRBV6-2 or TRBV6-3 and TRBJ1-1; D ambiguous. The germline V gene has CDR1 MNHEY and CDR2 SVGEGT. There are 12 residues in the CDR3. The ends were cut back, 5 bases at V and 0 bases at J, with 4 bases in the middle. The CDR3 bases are TGTGCCAGCAGTCGACTGAACACTGAAGCTTTCTTT. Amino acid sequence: CASSRLNTEAFF.

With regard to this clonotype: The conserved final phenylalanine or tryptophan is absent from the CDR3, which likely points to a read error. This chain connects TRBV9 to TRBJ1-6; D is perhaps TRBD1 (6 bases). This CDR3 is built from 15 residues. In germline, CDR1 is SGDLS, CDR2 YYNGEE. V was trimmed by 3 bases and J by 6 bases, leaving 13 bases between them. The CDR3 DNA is TGTGCCAGCAGCGCCACAGGGTTGGGTAATTCACCCCTCCACCTT. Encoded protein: CASSATGLGNSPLHL.

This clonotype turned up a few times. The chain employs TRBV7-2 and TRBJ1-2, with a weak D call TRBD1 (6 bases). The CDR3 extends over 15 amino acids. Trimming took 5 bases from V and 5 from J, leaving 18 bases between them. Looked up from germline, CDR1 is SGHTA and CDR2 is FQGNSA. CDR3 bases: TGTGCCAGCAGCACCCGACAGGTTGAGACTTATGGCTACACCTTC. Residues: CASSTRQVETYGYTF.

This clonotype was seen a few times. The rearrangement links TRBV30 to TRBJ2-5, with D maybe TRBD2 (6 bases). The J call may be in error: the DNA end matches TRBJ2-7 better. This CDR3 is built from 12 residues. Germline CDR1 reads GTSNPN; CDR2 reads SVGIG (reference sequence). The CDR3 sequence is CAWRESSYEQYF. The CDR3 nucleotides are TGTGCCTGGCGGGAGAGCTCCTACGAGCAGTACTTC.

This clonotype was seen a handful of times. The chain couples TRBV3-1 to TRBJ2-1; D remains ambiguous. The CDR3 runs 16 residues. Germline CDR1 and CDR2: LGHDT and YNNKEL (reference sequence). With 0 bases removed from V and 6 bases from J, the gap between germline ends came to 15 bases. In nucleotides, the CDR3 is TGTGCCAGCAGCCAAGATCAACGAAAGGGCGGCAATGAGCAGTTCTTC. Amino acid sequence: CASSQDQRKGGNEQFF.

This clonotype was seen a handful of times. For the CDR3, the DNA is TGTGCCAGCAGCTTAACCCCCGGAGCGAACCAAGAGACCCAGTACTTC. It yields the protein CASSLTPGANQETQYF. The chain recombines TRBV7-3 with TRBJ2-5; no definite D call. This CDR3 has 16 amino acids. Trimming removed 0 bases at V and 0 bases at J, with 11 bases between. Looked up from germline, CDR1 is SGHTA and CDR2 is FQGTGA.

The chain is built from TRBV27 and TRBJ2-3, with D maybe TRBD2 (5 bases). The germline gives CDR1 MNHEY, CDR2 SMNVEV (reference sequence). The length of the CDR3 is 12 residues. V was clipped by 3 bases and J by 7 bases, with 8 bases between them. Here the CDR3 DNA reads TGTGCCAGCAGTTTTCGGGATAATACGCAGTATTTT. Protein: CASSFRDNTQYF.

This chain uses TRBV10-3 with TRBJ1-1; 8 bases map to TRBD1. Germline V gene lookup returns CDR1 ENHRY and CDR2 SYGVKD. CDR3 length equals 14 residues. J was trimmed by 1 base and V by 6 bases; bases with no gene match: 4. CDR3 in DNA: TGTGCCATCAGCTCCGGGACAGGGAACACTGAAGCTTTCTTT. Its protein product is CAISSGTGNTEAFF.

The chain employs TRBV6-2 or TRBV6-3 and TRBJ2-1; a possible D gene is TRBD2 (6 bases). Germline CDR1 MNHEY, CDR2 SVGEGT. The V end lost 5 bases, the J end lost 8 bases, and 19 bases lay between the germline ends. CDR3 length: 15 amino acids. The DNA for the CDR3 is TGTGCCAGCAGTCTCCGTAATAGCGGTGTTGATGAGCAGTTCTTC. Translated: CASSLRNSGVDEQFF.

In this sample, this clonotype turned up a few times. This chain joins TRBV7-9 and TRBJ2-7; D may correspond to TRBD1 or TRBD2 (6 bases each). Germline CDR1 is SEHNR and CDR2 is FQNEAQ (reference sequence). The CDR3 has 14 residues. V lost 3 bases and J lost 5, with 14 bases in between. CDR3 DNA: TGTGCCAGCAGCTTTGAGGGGGACTTGAACGAGCAGTACTTC. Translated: CASSFEGDLNEQYF.

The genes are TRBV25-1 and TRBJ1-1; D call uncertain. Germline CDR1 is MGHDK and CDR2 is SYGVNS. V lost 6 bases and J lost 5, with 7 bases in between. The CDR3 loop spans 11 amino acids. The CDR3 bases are TGTGCCAGCAGCTATATAACTGAAGCTTTCTTT. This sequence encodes CASSYITEAFF.

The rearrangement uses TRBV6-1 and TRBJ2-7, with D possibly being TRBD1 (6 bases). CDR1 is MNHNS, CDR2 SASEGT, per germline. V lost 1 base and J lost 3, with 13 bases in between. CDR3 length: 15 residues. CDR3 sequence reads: CASSEGRGFLYEQYF. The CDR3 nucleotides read TGTGCCAGCAGTGAAGGCAGGGGCTTCCTCTACGAGCAGTACTTC.

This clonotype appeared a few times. For the CDR3, the DNA is TGTGCCAGCAGCTTAGCCGGCACCACGGGACTAAGTTATGGCTACACCTTC. It encodes CASSLAGTTGLSYGYTF. This chain connects TRBV7-2 to TRBJ1-2, with a tentative D call TRBD1 (5 bases). CDR3 length: 17 amino acids. Germline loops: CDR1 SGHTA, CDR2 FQGNSA. V was clipped by 0 bases and J by 5 bases, with 19 bases between them.

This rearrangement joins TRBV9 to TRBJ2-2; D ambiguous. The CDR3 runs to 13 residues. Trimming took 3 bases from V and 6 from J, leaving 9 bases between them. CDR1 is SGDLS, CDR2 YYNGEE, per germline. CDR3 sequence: CASSEALAGELFF. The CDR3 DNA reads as TGTGCCAGCAGCGAAGCCCTTGCCGGGGAGCTGTTTTTT.

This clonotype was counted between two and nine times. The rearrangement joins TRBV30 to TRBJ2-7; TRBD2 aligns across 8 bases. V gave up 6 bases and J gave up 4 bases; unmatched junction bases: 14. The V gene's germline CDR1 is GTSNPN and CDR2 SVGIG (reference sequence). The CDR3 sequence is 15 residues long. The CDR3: CACSPGRGASYEQYF. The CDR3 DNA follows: TGTGCCTGCTCCCCTGGGCGGGGGGCCTCTTACGAGCAGTACTTC.

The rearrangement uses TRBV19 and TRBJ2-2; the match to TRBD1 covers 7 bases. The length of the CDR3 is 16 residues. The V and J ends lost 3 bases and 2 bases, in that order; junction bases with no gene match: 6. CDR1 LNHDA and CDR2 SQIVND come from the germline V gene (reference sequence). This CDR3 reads CASSISQGDNTGELFF. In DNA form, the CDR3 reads TGTGCCAGTAGTATTTCTCAGGGGGACAACACCGGGGAGCTGTTTTTT.

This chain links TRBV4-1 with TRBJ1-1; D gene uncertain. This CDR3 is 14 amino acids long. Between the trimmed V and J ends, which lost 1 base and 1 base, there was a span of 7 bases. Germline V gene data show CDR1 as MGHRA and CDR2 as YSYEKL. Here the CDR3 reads CASSQVYPNTEAFF. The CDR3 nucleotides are TGCGCCAGCAGCCAAGTCTACCCGAACACTGAAGCTTTCTTT.

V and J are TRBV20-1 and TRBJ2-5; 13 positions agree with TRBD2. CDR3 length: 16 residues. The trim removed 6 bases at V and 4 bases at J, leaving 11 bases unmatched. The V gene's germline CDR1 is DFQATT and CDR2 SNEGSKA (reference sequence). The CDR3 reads CSAPGLAGRWGETQYF. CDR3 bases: TGCAGTGCCCCGGGACTAGCGGGAAGGTGGGGAGAGACCCAGTACTTC.

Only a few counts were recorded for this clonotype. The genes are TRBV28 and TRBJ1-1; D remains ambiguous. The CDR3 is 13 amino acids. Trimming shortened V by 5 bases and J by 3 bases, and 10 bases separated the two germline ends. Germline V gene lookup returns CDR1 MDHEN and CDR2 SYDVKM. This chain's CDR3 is CASSPVQDTEAFF. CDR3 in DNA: TGTGCCAGCAGTCCCGTCCAGGACACTGAAGCTTTCTTT.

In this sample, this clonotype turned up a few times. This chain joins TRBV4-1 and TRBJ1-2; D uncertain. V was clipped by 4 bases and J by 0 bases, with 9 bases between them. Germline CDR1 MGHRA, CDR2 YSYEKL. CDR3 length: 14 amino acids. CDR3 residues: CASSPRDSNYGYTF. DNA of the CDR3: TGCGCCAGCAGCCCCCGGGATTCTAACTATGGCTACACCTTC.

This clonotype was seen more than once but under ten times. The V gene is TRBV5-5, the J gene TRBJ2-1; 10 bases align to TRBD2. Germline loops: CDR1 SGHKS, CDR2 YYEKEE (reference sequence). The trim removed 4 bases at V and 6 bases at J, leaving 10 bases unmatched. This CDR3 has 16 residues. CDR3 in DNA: TGTGCCAGCAGCCTTGTTATAGCGGGAGGTCGCAATGAGCAGTTCTTC. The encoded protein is CASSLVIAGGRNEQFF. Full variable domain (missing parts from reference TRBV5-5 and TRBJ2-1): DAGVTQSPTHLIKTRGQQVTLRCSPISGHKSVSWYQQVLGQGPQFIFQYYEKEERGRGNFPDRFSARQFPNYSSELNVNALLLGDSALYLCASSLVIAGGRNEQFFGPGTRLTVL.

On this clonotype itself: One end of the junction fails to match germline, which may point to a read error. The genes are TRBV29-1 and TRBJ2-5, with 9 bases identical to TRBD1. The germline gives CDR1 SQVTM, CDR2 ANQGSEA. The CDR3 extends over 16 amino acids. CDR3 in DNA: TGCAGCGTTGAAGACTGGACAGGGGCCTCGGTAAAGGGGCGGTTCTTC. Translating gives CSVEDWTGASVKGRFF. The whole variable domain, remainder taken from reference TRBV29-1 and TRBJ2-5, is SAVISQKPSRDICQRGTSLTIQCQVDSQVTMMFWYRQQPGQSLTLIATANQGSEATYESGFVIDKFPISRPNLTFSTLTVSNMSPEDSSIYLCSVEDWTGASVKGRFFGPGTRLLVL.

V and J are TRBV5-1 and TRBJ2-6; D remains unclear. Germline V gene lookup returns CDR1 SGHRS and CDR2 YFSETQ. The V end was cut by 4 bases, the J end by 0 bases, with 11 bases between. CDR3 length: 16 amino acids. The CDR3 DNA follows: TGCGCCAGCAGCCCCGCACAGACCTCTGGGGCCAACGTCCTGACTTTC. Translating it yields CASSPAQTSGANVLTF. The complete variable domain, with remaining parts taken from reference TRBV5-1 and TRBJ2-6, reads KAGVTQTPRYLIKTRGQQVTLSCSPISGHRSVSWYQQTPGQGLQFLFEYFSETQRNKGNFPGRFSGRQFSNSRSEMNVSTLELGDSALYLCASSPAQTSGANVLTFGAGSRLTVL.

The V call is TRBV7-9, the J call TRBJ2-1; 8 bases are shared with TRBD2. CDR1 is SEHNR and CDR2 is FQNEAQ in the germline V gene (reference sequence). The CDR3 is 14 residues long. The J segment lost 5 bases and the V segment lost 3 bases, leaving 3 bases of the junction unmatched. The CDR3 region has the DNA TGTGCCAGCAGCTTCACTAGCGGTGACAATGAGCAGTTCTTC. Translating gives CASSFTSGDNEQFF.

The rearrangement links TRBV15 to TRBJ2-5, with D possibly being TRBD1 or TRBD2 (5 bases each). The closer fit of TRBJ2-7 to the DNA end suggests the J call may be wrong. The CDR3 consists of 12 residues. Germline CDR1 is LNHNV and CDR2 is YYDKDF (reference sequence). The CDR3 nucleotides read TGTGCCACCAGCAGGGGGGTAAACGAGCAGTACTTC. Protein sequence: CATSRGVNEQYF.